This T cell receptor beta chain was retrieved from a study of blood T cell repertoires in COVID-19. Trimming took 2 bases from V and 6 from J, leaving 8 bases between them. Germline CDR1 is MNHNS and CDR2 is SASEGT. This CDR3 region has 13 residues. The method was immunoSEQ multiplex PCR; TCRdb's version includes in-frame clones alone and lacks a portion of them. Of 200,000 to 250,000 clones listed, about 88% are singletons. The chain employs TRBV6-1 and TRBJ1-5; D uncertain. The TCR sequence derives from a woman aged 45-59 years with COVID-19, enrolled during active disease. The sample taken for sequencing was peripheral blood. The CDR3 nucleotides read TGTGCCAGCAGTGAACATAGAAGTCAGCCCCAGCATTTT. It yields the protein CASSEHRSQPQHF.